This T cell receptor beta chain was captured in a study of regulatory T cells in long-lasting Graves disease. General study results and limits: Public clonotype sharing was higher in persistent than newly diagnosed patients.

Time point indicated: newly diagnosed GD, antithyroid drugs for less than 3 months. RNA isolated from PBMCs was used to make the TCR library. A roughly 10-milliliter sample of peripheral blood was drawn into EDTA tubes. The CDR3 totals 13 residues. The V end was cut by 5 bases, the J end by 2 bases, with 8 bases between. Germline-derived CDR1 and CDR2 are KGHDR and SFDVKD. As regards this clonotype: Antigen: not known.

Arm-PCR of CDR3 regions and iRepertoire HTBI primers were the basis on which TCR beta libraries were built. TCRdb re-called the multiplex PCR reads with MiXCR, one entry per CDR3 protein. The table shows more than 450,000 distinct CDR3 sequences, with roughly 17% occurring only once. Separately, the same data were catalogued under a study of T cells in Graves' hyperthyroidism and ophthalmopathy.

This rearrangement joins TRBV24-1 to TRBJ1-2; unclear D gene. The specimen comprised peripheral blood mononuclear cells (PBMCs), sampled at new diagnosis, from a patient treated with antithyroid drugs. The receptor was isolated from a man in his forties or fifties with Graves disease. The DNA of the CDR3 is TGTGCCACCAGTGGCTCAGGCAACTATGGCTACACCTTC. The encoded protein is CATSGSGNYGYTF.